This T cell receptor (beta chain) was sequenced in a study of cytomegalovirus exposure and HLA in healthy donors (dated by TCRdb to about 2017). The study in broad terms: In an earlier analysis of 587 of the donors, roughly 300 Gb of sequence data and about 110 million unique TCR beta sequences from about 190 million T cells were reported. An early release covering about 600 HLA-typed donors comprised about 310 gigabases of sequencing data and tens of millions of unique TCR sequences. Among the roughly 400 genotyped donors, approximately 81% belonged to the genetic ancestry cluster associated with self-reported Caucasian donors. The study aimed to test whether cataloging public T cell receptors could reveal signatures of past pathogen exposure. The T cell repertoires of 550 to 850 subjects were profiled by immunosequencing and related to cytomegalovirus serostatus. Along with the roughly 700-subject first cohort, a separate validation cohort of about 110 different subjects was used. To predict cytomegalovirus infection status, the study brought together high-throughput TCR immunosequencing, statistical association of individual TCRs with disease status, and machine learning. To study patterns of TCR occurrence, a later analysis re-analyzed previously published TCR beta repertoires from several hundred donors and added high-resolution HLA genotyping. In the later analysis, no new phenotypic data were used to find candidate immune exposures; instead, reliance was placed on TCR beta sequences and their occurrence across donors. An earlier analysis of approximately 500 of the donors applied high-throughput TCR beta sequencing to assess whether each TCR beta V gene segment acted as functional or pseudogenic. Donor age, sex, ethnicity and CMV serostatus were compiled together with the repertoire data. Genome-wide SNP genotypes for about 60% of the roughly 700 donors were used in a later genetic analysis, which treated that subset as a discovery cohort. All discovery cohort repertoires had been generated on a single sequencing platform. Class I and class II HLA loci were covered by the typing at four-digit resolution. The number of donors typed differed by locus, with 629-630 for A, B, C, DRB1 and DQB1, roughly 520 for DQA1, nearly 610 for DPA1, and around 430 for DPB1. Because of strong linkage in the cohort, four or five DR-DQ haplotypes were treated as single units for association and clustering. Across approximately 400 genotyped donors of the cohort, an average of roughly 230,000 unique TCR beta nucleotide sequences per donor were sequenced, and roughly a sixth of those sequences were non-productive.

The CDR3 sequence holds 16 residues, the cysteine and phenylalanine included. Kept here is only the CDR3 DNA, which spans 48 bases and is read in frame from base 1. CDR1 and CDR2 were assigned from the germline V gene (reference sequence) as SGHNT and YYREEE. Trimming accounts for 0 bases at V and 2 bases at J, while the number of junction bases matched to no gene is 6. The library was built by means of the immunoSEQ multiplex PCR assay. For the multiplex PCR, a mixture combining 60 forward primers for TCR Vbeta segments and 13 reverse primers for TCR Jbeta segments was used. A multiplex PCR assay on genomic DNA amplified the CDR3 region of rearranged TCR beta genes. Amplified TCR beta libraries were sequenced as 87-base-pair reads on the Illumina HiSeq System. Concerning the study's data processing: In a later analysis, 70 million to 95 million unique TCR beta chains were counted across the 650 to 750 repertoires, and some 10 million of these chains were shared by at least two donors. To remove PCR and sequencing errors, raw reads were error-corrected and collapsed into unique sequences using a nearest-neighbor algorithm that merged closely related sequences. CDR3 sequences were aligned to IMGT reference sequences to assign V, D and J gene segments. For a sequence to be retained, at least a six-nucleotide match to both a V gene segment and a J gene segment was required. A rearrangement counted as productive if the CDR3 had no stop codons and remained in frame with V and J, and every other rearrangement counted as non-productive. Following IMGT convention, CDR3 was defined as the stretch from the second conserved V-encoded cysteine to the conserved J-encoded phenylalanine. The earlier analysis of 550 to 650 of the donors excluded any sequence lacking an unambiguous match to a single V gene segment. An earlier analysis of 500 to 700 of the donors classified V segments as functional when productive rearrangements were above 56.7% and as segregating when the standard deviation between donors was above 5%. A statistical classification framework was built to diagnose cytomegalovirus status from the catalog of TCR beta chain sequences. In a later analysis, V and J genes were assigned by comparing TCR nucleotide sequences against IMGT/GENE-DB human TR gene sequences. A later analysis assigned CDR3 sequences and most-parsimonious VDJ recombination scenarios with the TCRdist pipeline. In a later analysis, every TCR beta chain was defined by the combination of its CDR3 amino acid sequence and its V-gene family, and reads without a unique V-gene family were dropped. In a later analysis, several hundred highly shared, low-generation-probability nucleotide sequences were removed to address suspected cross-contamination and a sequencing artifact. In a later analysis, a clonal expansion index for each public chain was calculated from normalized within-repertoire ranks of inferred template counts. In a later analysis, generation probabilities were computed using a VDJ recombination model fitted to out-of-frame rearrangements, and the results were checked against IGoR. In a later analysis, TCR-TCR, TCR-HLA and TCR-CMV co-occurrence was scored with hypergeometric tests, and a repertoire-size bias correction was applied to TCR pairs. A later analysis estimated false discovery rates by permuting HLA or CMV assignments 20 times. A later analysis grouped co-occurring TCRs with DBSCAN, adding TCRdist sequence similarity when clustering within HLA-allele-positive subsets. Co-occurrence clustering excluded repertoires with fewer than 30,000 or more than 120,000 public chains, plus five with anomalous nucleotide sharing. Imported from immuneACCESS, the table was reduced by TCRdb to in-frame sequences with V and J called. These copies leave out some clones; in studies compared against another copy, an unresolved V gene accounts for under half, and the cause of the remainder is not known. V and J calls plus clone size are reproduced from that table; the DNA served to infer D and trimming. In all, the sample holds around 130,000 clones, and 65% to 80% of those were seen once. The top ten hold 5.8% of the sample.

Results the study describes overall, beyond this receptor: In this cohort, only TCR beta chains were sequenced, and detectable features were limited by the absence of alpha or paired-chain data. Specific HLA alleles were associated with 15,000 to 20,000 TCR beta sequences at a false discovery rate of 0.05 in a later analysis. Roughly uniform sequencing depth across donors was assumed in presence/absence analyses, although this assumption may not hold. According to a later analysis, parvovirus B19, influenza, CMV and Epstein-Barr virus appeared linked to several top co-occurrence clusters. A further reported finding was that TCR beta sequences accurately predicted the HLA-A and HLA-B alleles for most subjects in the first cohort. In vitro tests confirmed that a few of the cytomegalovirus-associated TCR beta chains recognize cytomegalovirus antigens. In a later genetic analysis, fewer N-insertions in productive TCRs were reported among donors in an Asian-associated ancestry cluster than the roughly 640-donor mean. A total of 164 TCR beta chains were listed by the study as associated with cytomegalovirus. Immune exposure information for the cohort was limited to CMV serostatus. Most TCR sequences were observed very rarely across donors, whereas some public TCRs were present in many individuals. A later analysis found that HLA-associated TCR beta chains were more clonally expanded and had lower generation probabilities than equally common non-associated chains. An earlier analysis of approximately 540 of the donors showed that most TCR beta V segments appeared in productive rearrangements either about 87% or about 30% of the time, which broadly matched IMGT annotations. The earlier analysis of nearly 600 of the donors excluded 15 to 20 rarely observed V segments, including chromosome 9 orphons, because counts were too low. Strong co-occurrence of HLA alleles, especially DR and DQ, made assigning TCR associations to individual alleles difficult. In a later analysis, TCR association rates were found to vary across HLA loci, with the most associated TCRs seen for DRB1 alleles and the fewest for HLA-C alleles. Cytomegalovirus status was reported to be diagnosed by the classifier with high specificity and sensitivity in both the original and validation cohorts. Some IMGT-functional V segments, including TRBV6-2 and TRBV6-3, could not be distinguished by the 87-base-pair reads and were therefore excluded. In a later analysis, most CMV-associated TCR beta chains were found to appear HLA-restricted, with HLA associations seemingly driven largely by CMV exposure. Because HLA typing was missing for some donors at each locus, association tests included only the typed subset. Linkage disequilibrium might explain the correlated functional status among segregating V segments, but an unknown experimental factor could not be ruled out. In a later genetic analysis, a missense DCLRE1C variant was associated with V-gene and J-gene trimming of TCR beta chains, and the association was replicated in an independent cohort. It was suggested by the authors that the approach could potentially be generalized to other disease states and immunological phenotypes. A cluster of highly shared sequence variants was judged likely to represent a technical artifact of the sequencing pipeline.

With regard to this clone: Its cognate antigen has yet to be identified. No base-level quality is on record; no much larger clone is a single base apart.

The cohort comprised several hundred healthy bone marrow donors. All cohort members were sampled while nominally healthy, although unrecorded immune exposures were likely present. The donor was CMV seropositive and was included in the group of 290 or so seropositive cohort members. A peripheral blood sample was collected from each donor, and TCR beta sequencing was performed on peripheral blood mononuclear cells. Genomic DNA extraction from the blood cell samples was performed with the Qiagen DNeasy Blood Extraction Kit. This sequence originates from a man in his late teens or twenties in good health and CMV-seropositive. Sequenced input: PBMCs. The receptor chain draws on TRBV5-4 and TRBJ2-3, with 7 bases matching TRBD1. The CDR3 has the sequence CASSLARGTVTDTQYF. Here is the DNA: TGTGCCAGCAGCTTGGCTAGAGGGACAGTCACAGATACGCAGTATTTT. Joined to the reference TRBV5-4 and TRBJ2-3 proteins, this CDR3 gives the full variable domain: ETGVTQSPTHLIKTRGQQVTLRCSSQSGHNTVSWYQQALGQGPQFIFQYYREEENGRGNFPPRFSGLQFPNYSSELNVNALELDDSALYLCASSLARGTVTDTQYFGPGTRLTVL.